These 2 T cell receptor beta chains originate from one sample sequenced in a study of T cell responses to AZD1222 COVID-19 vaccine. Generated by immunoSEQ multiplex PCR, the TCRdb table keeps only in-frame clones and is missing some. The data contain over 100,000 clones, roughly 90% of them seen just once; the ten biggest clones take up roughly 6%. Sequences were derived from peripheral blood, sampled on day 0 of AZD1222 vaccination. Every receptor here comes from an adult in good health.

V usage is TRBV5-1 and J usage is TRBJ2-1, with 7 bases matching TRBD1. V dropped 0 bases and J dropped 5; count of bases not matched to a gene: 2. The CDR3 is made up of 14 amino acids. CDR1 is SGHRS, CDR2 YFSETQ, per germline. The CDR3 spells CASSLEGADNEQFF. The CDR3, as DNA: TGCGCCAGCAGCTTGGAGGGGGCCGACAATGAGCAGTTCTTC.

For this clone: An end of the junction differs from the germline gene, which may be a read error. The chain has TRBV10-3 and TRBJ1-3, with TRBD1 identical over 10 bases. Germline CDR1 and CDR2: ENHRY and SYGVKD. The CDR3 is 14 residues long. The CDR3 nucleotides are TGTGCCATCAGTGAGGATCGGGACAGGGGCTTAGCGGGATTT. Encoded protein: CAISEDRDRGLAGF.